The clone carrying this TCR beta chain showed up many times. CDR3 length equals 14 residues. V dropped 5 bases and J dropped 3 bases, with 14 bases sitting between them. Each cDNA got a UMI-containing oligo ligated at its 3' end. The first PCR ran approximately 4 cycles with an equimolar RC1.1 and RC1.2 beta primer mix. Via MiXCR, TCRdb re-called the UMI-ligation and nested PCR reads, giving one row per CDR3 protein. Of tens of thousands of distinct CDR3 sequences in the sample, roughly an eighth were seen once. The data were obtained in a study of quantifying T cell responses using KT2 cells. For the study at large: Reverse transcription used primers in the TCR alpha and beta constant regions. Under optimum conditions, T4 ligation efficiency was estimated at more than 10%.

The chain links TRBV12-3 or TRBV12-4 to TRBJ2-7, with D perhaps TRBD2 (5 bases). The receptor was isolated from a human donor. The specimen sequenced was PBMCs spiked with cells of the T cell clone KT2. CDR3 protein: CASSKNVGVYEQYF. For the CDR3, the DNA is TGTGCCAGCAGTAAAAACGTCGGGGTCTACGAGCAGTACTTC.